This is a list of T cell receptor beta chains from one sample in a study of cytomegalovirus exposure and HLA in healthy donors. This table comes from immunoSEQ multiplex PCR, and its TCRdb copy is limited to in-frame clones, with some not included. The sample table includes 140,000 or so clones. The source material was PBMCs. These TCRs come from a male donor in good health and CMV-seronegative. CDR3s include the opening cysteine and the closing phenylalanine or tryptophan. A D gene is named only where the DNA matches it firmly.

CDR3 DNA	CDR3 protein	D gene	J gene	V gene
TGTGCCAGTAACTGGCGACAGGGGAATAATGAAAAACTGTTTTTT	CASNWRQGNNEKLFF	TRBD1	TRBJ1-4	TRBV19
TGTGCCAGCTCACGGACTAGCGGCTACCAAGAGACCCAGTACTTC	CASSRTSGYQETQYF	TRBD2	TRBJ2-5	TRBV18
TGTGCCAGCAGCTTACTCCCCACAGGCACCGGGGAGCTGTTTTTT	CASSLLPTGTGELFF	NA	TRBJ2-2	TRBV7-3
TGCGCCAGCAGCTTGGCCGGCCAGGGGGGTCCCGGGGAGCTGTTTTTT	CASSLAGQGGPGELFF	NA	TRBJ2-2	TRBV5-1
TGTGCCAGCGGCCCTGGGGCGGCCTACGAGCAGTACTTC	CASGPGAAYEQYF	NA	TRBJ2-7	TRBV27
TGCGCCAGCAAGACTATCAAATCGACAGATACGCAGTATTTT	CASKTIKSTDTQYF	NA	TRBJ2-3	TRBV5-1
TGTGCCAGTAGTGCCTTAGCAAGCTCCTACAATGAGCAGTTCTTC	CASSALASSYNEQFF	NA	TRBJ2-1	TRBV19
TGTGCCAGCTCATCCGACAGCAGCCTAGGGCAGTACTTC	CASSSDSSLGQYF	NA	TRBJ2-7	TRBV18
TGTGCCAGCAGCTCCCCCGGGAGCCTAGGGGAAAAACTGTTTTTT	CASSSPGSLGEKLFF	NA	TRBJ1-4	TRBV6-6
TGTGCCAGCAGCTTGAAACTAGCGGGAGAAGTCATTCAGTACTTC	CASSLKLAGEVIQYF	TRBD2	TRBJ2-4	TRBV5-4
TGTGCCAGTAGGCAGTACAGGGGGCGCATTGTAAGCAATCAGCCCCAGCATTTT	CASRQYRGRIVSNQPQHF	TRBD1	TRBJ1-5	TRBV19
TGTGCCGGTTACGGGACAGTCAATGAGCAGTTCTTC	CAGYGTVNEQFF	TRBD1	TRBJ2-1	TRBV30
TGTGCCAGCGGATGGACAGCGAACACCGGGGAGCTGTTTTTT	CASGWTANTGELFF	NA	TRBJ2-2	TRBV28
TGTGCCAGCACTCAATTTAAGCGGGAGGGGGCCTACGAGCAGTACTTC	CASTQFKREGAYEQYF	TRBD2	TRBJ2-7	TRBV7-9
TGTGCCAGTAACGGCGGGGTCTCCTACAATGAGCAGTTCTTC	CASNGGVSYNEQFF	NA	TRBJ2-1	TRBV19
TGTGCCAGCAGTAACGAACAGGGGGGACGGGAGACCCAGTACTTC	CASSNEQGGRETQYF	TRBD1	TRBJ2-5	TRBV27
TGCGCCAGCAGCCCCGGACAGGGCATTCAGCCCCAGCATTTT	CASSPGQGIQPQHF	TRBD1	TRBJ1-5	TRBV5-1
TGTGCCAGCAGGCCTCTTACCGGGACAGGTCAATCACCCCTCCACTTT	CASRPLTGTGQSPLHF	TRBD1	TRBJ1-6	TRBV7-6
TGTGCCAGCAGTGATCGGACTAGTGTCAATGAGCAGTTCTTC	CASSDRTSVNEQFF	TRBD2	TRBJ2-1	TRBV6-5
TGCGCCAGCAGCTCGAGTAGCTCCTACAATGAGCAGTTCTTC	CASSSSSSYNEQFF	NA	TRBJ2-1	TRBV5-1
TGTGCCAGCATGACAGGCTGGATTGATACTGAAGCTTTCTTT	CASMTGWIDTEAFF	NA	TRBJ1-1	TRBV5-8
TGTGCCAGCTTTTTTTCCACAGGGAGCACTGAAGCTTTCTTT	CASFFSTGSTEAFF	NA	TRBJ1-1	TRBV18
TGCAGCGTTTGGAGTAACACTGAAGCTTTCTTT	CSVWSNTEAFF	NA	TRBJ1-1	TRBV29-1
TGCGCCAGCAGCCAAGAAACCTGGTCCGAGGGCATTCAGTACTTC	CASSQETWSEGIQYF	NA	TRBJ2-4	TRBV4-3
TGTGCCAGCAGCAATGCACCGGGACAGGGGAACACCGGGGAGCTGTTTTTT	CASSNAPGQGNTGELFF	TRBD1	TRBJ2-2	TRBV9
TGCGCCAGCAGTGTAGGTCTAGCGGTATTGGGTGAGCAGTTCTTC	CASSVGLAVLGEQFF	TRBD2	TRBJ2-1	TRBV5-1
TGTGCCAGTGACAGGTTTCAAATCGGTGCTTTCTTT	CASDRFQIGAFF	NA	TRBJ1-1	TRBV18
TGTGCTAGCAGCTTAGGGGACAGGGGGCTCGCCGGGGAGCTGTTTTTT	CASSLGDRGLAGELFF	TRBD1	TRBJ2-2	TRBV7-7
TGTGCTAGTGGTTTGGTTAACTCCTCTCGGGTAGATACGCAGTATTTT	CASGLVNSSRVDTQYF	NA	TRBJ2-3	TRBV12-5